Sequencing of this T cell receptor beta chain was carried out in a study of T cells in Graves' hyperthyroidism and ophthalmopathy. Study-wide context: At the time of initial diagnosis and before any treatment, peripheral blood was collected.

Authors of the study amplified TCR beta CDR3 regions from RNA transcripts. Initially, a first-round RT-PCR of the TCR CDR3 employed the HTBI primer set. TCRdb re-analysed the multiplex PCR reads in MiXCR, keeping a single row per CDR3 protein. The sample holds some 600,000 distinct CDR3 sequences; 11% to 15% are singletons and the top ten take about 5.8%. Trimming removed 2 bases from V and 2 bases from J, with 10 bases in between. Germline CDR1 GTSNPN, CDR2 SVGIG (reference sequence). This CDR3 contains 14 residues. This clonotype was found many times. Uncontrolled infection, other autoimmune disease, pregnancy or lactation led to exclusion.

V and J are TRBV30 and TRBJ1-5; the D is unclear. Sequenced material: blood. The sequence came from a woman in her twenties or thirties with Graves' hyperthyroidism that later progressed to Graves' ophthalmopathy. The DNA of the CDR3 is TGTGCCTGGAGTAAGGGCACGGGCAATCAGCCCCAGCATTTT. This translates into CAWSKGTGNQPQHF.